This T cell receptor (beta chain) was documented in a study of Graves' ophthalmopathy and Graves' hyperthyroidism. At the level of the study: Peripheral blood (taken before any treatment) was collected at initial diagnosis.

The TCR beta CDR3 regions underwent amplification from RNA transcripts. First-round RT-PCR with HTBI primers preceded a second-round multiplex PCR. TCRdb called the multiplex PCR reads again in MiXCR, with one record for every CDR3 protein. This table has more than 550,000 distinct CDR3 sequences, about two fifths appearing once. This clonotype was seen many times. The study excluded patients with other autoimmune diseases, uncontrolled infections, pregnancy or lactation. Clinicians made diagnoses from clinical symptoms, serum thyroxine, TRAb, thyroid ultrasound and orbital computed tomography. Germline lookup yields CDR1 SGHRS and CDR2 YFSETQ. J gave up 2 bases and V 1 base, and 5 bases lay outside the gene matches. CDR3 size: 15 residues.

Source material: peripheral blood. The clonotype was recovered from an adult man with Graves' ophthalmopathy. The rearrangement links TRBV5-1 to TRBJ1-2, with 7 nucleotides matching TRBD1. In nucleotides, the CDR3 is TGCGCCAGCAGCTTGCGTGCACAGGGGAACTATGGCTACACCTTC. It yields the protein CASSLRAQGNYGYTF.